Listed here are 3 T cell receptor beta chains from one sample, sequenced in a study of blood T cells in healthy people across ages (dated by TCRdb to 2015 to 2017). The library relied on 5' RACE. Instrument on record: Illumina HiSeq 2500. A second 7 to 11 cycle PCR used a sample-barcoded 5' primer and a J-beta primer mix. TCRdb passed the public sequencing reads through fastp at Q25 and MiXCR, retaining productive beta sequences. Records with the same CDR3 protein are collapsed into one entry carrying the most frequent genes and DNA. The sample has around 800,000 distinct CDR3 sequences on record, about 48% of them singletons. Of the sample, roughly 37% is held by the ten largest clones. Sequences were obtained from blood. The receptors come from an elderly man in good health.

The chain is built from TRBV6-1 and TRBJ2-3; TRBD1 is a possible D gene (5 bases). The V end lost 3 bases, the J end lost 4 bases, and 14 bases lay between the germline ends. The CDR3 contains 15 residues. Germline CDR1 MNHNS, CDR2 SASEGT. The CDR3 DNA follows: TGTGCCAGCAGTGACAGGGTCCTGACCGCAGATACGCAGTATTTT. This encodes CASSDRVLTADTQYF.

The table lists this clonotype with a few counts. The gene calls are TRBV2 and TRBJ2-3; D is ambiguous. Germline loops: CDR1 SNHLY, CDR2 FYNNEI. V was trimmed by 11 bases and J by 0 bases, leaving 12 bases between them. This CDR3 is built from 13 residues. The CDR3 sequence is CAGWARSTDTQYF. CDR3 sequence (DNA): TGTGCCGGATGGGCGCGTAGCACAGATACGCAGTATTTT.

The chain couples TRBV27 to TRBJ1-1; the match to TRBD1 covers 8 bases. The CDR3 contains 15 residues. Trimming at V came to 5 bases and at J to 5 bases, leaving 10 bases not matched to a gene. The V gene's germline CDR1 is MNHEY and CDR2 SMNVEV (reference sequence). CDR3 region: CASSTNRDRTTEAFF. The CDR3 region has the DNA TGTGCCAGCAGTACTAACCGGGACAGGACTACTGAAGCTTTCTTT.